This TCR beta chain was obtained from a study of blood T cell repertoires in COVID-19. The assay was immunoSEQ multiplex PCR, and TCRdb's table has in-frame clones only and misses some. The data contain under 250,000 clones, 85% of them singletons. The TCR comes from a woman aged 50 to 60 with acute COVID-19. Sequenced material: PBMCs or T cells enriched from blood (not recorded which).

CDR3 sequence (DNA): TGTGCCAGCAGCGGACGACAGGGGGCGCGAGTTGATGGCTACACCTTC. Its translation is CASSGRQGARVDGYTF. The V and J genes are TRBV7-9 and TRBJ1-2; 10 nucleotides align to TRBD1. The length of the CDR3 is 16 residues. The germline CDR1 and CDR2 sequences are SEHNR and FQNEAQ (reference sequence). V was pared by 5 bases and J by 6 bases, with 12 bases of the junction left unmatched.